These 3 T cell receptor beta chains were all obtained from the same sample, sequenced in a study of CD4 T cells in relation to SARS-CoV-2 and coronaviruses (dated by TCRdb to the early 2020s). Libraries were constructed by the immunoSEQ multiplex PCR assay. Here the immuneACCESS table is served through TCRdb, limited to in-frame sequences with V and J called. Missing clones are a known gap in these copies; in checked studies unresolved V genes cover under half, and the rest lacks a known reason. The sample contains 25,000 to 30,000 clones, 60% to 80% of them found a single time. Under 30% of the sample comes from the top ten. CD4+ T cells from unexposed donors were collected before the COVID-19 pandemic (2011-2018). Following 10 days of culture, the EasySep CD4+ T cell isolation kit was used to isolate CD4+ T cells. For these receptors, no antigen is known. The sample was CD4+ T cells from PBMCs, cultured in vitro. The receptors here all came from a human donor in good health.

This rearrangement joins TRBV30 to TRBJ2-7; D is perhaps TRBD1 (6 bases). The CDR3 totals 13 residues. Germline V gene sequence: CDR1 GTSNPN, CDR2 SVGIG (reference sequence). V dropped 5 bases and J dropped 1 base, with 12 bases sitting between them. This CDR3 is CAWETTGSYEQYF. The CDR3 region has the DNA TGTGCCTGGGAAACGACAGGTTCCTACGAGCAGTACTTC.

A note on this clone: The germline gene is not matched at one end of the junction; a read error may be the cause. This sequence joins TRBV3-1 (or the pseudogene TRBV3-2) and TRBJ1-5; TRBD1 might be the D (6 bases). The CDR3 runs 15 residues. CDR1 LGHDT and CDR2 YNNKEL come from the germline V gene (reference sequence). The CDR3 DNA sequence: TGTGCCAGCAACCAAGGACTTCAGGGGAGTCAGCCCCAGCATTTT. Translated: CASNQGLQGSQPQHF.

The chain is built from TRBV7-9 and TRBJ2-2; the D gene is possibly TRBD1 (6 bases). The CDR3 has 12 residues. CDR1 is SEHNR and CDR2 is FQNEAQ in the germline V gene (reference sequence). Trimming cost V 0 bases and J 13 bases, with 9 bases left between them. The CDR3 sequence: CASSLAQGRLFF. As DNA, the CDR3 is TGTGCCAGCAGCTTAGCACAGGGTCGGCTGTTTTTT.